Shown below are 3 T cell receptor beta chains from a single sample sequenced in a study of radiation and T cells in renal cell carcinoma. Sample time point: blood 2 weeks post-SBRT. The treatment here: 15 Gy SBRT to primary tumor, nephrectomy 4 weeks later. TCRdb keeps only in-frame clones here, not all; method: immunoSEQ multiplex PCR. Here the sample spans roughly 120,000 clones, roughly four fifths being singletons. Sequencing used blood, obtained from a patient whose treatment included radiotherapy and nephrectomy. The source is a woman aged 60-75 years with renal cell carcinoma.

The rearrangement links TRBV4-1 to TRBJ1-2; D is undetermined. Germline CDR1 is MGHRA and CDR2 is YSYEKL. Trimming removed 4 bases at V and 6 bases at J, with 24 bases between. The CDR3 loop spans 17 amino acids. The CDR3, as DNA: TGCGCCAGCAGCCCCTCCTTGGGTTTGATAGCCCGTAATGGCTACACCTTC. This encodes CASSPSLGLIARNGYTF.

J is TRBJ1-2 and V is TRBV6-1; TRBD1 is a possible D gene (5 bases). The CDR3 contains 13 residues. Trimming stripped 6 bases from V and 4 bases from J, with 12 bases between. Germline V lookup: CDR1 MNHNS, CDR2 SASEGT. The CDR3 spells CASRGTGSYGYTF. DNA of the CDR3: TGTGCCAGCAGGGGGACGGGGAGCTATGGCTACACCTTC.

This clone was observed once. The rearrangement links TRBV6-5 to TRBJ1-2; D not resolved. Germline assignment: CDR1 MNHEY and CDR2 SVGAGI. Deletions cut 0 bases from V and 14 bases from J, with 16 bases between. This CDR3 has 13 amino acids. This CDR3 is CASSYSDSSSRTF. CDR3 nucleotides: TGTGCCAGCAGTTACTCAGACTCGAGCTCTCGGACCTTC.